The T cell receptor beta chain described here comes from a study of early T cells in non-severe SARS-CoV-2 infection. Study-wide context: Sequencing of bulk RNA from unsorted whole blood was done, without chain pairing. Study results and limitations: Matching against VDJdb likely underestimated virus-specific expansions, favoring anti-spike CD8.

The CDR3 has 14 amino acids. Germline CDR1 SGHRS, CDR2 YFSETQ. V dropped 2 bases and J dropped 5; count of bases not matched to a gene: 3. TCRdb ran MiXCR on the 5' RACE reads and lists one entry per CDR3 protein. The sample has roughly 120,000 distinct CDR3 sequences, 15% seen once. With respect to this clonotype: Its specificity is not known.

This chain uses TRBV5-1 with TRBJ2-1; 8 nucleotides align to TRBD1. This TCR was sampled from an adult who was a healthcare worker with PCR-confirmed SARS-CoV-2 infection or an uninfected control (not recorded which). Sequencing used whole blood. The CDR3, as DNA: TGCGCCAGCAGCTTCCCGGGACAGGACAATGAGCAGTTCTTC. Its translation: CASSFPGQDNEQFF.